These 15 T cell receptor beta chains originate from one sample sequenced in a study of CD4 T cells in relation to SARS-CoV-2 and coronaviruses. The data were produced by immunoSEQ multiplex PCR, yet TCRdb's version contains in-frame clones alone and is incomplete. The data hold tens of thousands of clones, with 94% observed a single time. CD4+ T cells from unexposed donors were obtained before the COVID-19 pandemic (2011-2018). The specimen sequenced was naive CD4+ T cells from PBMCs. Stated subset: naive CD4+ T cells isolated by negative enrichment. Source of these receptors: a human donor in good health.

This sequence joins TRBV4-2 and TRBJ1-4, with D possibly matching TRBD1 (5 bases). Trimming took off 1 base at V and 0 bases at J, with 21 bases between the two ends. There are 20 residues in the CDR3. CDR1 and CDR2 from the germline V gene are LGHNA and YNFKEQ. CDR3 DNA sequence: TGTGCCAGCAGCCAAGGAGGATCCAGGGCGCTGACTTCAACTAATGAAAAACTGTTTTTT. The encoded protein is CASSQGGSRALTSTNEKLFF.

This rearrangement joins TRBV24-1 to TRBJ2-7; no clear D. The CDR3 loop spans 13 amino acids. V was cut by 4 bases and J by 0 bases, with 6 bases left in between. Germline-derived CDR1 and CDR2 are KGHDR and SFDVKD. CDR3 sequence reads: CATSDQNSYEQYF. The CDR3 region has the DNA TGTGCCACCAGTGACCAGAACTCCTACGAGCAGTACTTC.

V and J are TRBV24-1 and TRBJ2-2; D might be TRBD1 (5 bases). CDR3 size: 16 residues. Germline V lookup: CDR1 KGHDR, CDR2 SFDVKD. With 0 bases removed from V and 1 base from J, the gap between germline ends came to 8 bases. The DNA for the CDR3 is TGTGCCACCAGTGATTTGAGGACACTGAACACCGGGGAGCTGTTTTTT. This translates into CATSDLRTLNTGELFF.

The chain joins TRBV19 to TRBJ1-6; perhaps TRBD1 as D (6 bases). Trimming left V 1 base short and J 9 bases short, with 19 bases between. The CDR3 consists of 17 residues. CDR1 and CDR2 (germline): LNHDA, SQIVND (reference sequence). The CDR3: CASSIVGGGLGASPLHF. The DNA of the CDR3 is TGTGCCAGTAGTATAGTTGGGGGGGGGCTTGGGGCTTCACCCCTCCACTTT.

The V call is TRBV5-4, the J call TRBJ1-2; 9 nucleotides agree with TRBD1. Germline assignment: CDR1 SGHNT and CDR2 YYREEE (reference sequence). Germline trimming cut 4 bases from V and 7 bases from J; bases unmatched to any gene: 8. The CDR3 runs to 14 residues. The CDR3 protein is CASSTNRGQGGYTF. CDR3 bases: TGTGCCAGCAGCACGAACAGGGGGCAGGGTGGCTACACCTTC.

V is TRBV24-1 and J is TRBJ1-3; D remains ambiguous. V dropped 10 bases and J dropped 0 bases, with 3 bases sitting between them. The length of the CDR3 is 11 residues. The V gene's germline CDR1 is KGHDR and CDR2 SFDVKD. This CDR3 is CATSSGNTIYF. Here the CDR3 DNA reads TGTGCCACTTCCTCTGGAAACACCATATATTTT.

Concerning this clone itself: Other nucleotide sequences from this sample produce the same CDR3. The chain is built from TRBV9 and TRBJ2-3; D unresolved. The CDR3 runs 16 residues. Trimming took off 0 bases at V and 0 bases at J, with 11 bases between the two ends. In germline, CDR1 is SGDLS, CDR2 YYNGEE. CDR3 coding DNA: TGTGCCAGCAGCGTAGGAGGCGGTACTAGCACAGATACGCAGTATTTT. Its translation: CASSVGGGTSTDTQYF. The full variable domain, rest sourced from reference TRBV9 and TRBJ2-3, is DSGVTQTPKHLITATGQRVTLRCSPRSGDLSVYWYQQSLDQGLQFLIQYYNGEERAKGNILERFSAQQFPDLHSELNLSSLELGDSALYFCASSVGGGTSTDTQYFGPGTRLTVL.

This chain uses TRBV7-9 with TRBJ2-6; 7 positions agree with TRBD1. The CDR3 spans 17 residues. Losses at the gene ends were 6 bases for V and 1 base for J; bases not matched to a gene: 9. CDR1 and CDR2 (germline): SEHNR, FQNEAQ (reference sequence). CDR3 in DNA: TGTGCCAGCAGGCTTTCCGGGACAGTGTCTGGGGCCAACGTCCTGACTTTC. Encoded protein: CASRLSGTVSGANVLTF.

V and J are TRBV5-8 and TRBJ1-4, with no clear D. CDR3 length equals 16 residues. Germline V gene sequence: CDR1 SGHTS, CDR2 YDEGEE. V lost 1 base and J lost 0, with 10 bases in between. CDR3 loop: CASSLYRSATNEKLFF. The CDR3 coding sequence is TGTGCCAGCAGCTTGTACAGAAGTGCAACTAATGAAAAACTGTTTTTT.

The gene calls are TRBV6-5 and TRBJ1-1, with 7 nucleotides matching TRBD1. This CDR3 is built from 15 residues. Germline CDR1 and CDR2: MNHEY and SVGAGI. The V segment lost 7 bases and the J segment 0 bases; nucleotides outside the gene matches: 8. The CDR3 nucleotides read TGTGCCAGCAACCGACAGGGTCCGATGAACACTGAAGCTTTCTTT. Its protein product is CASNRQGPMNTEAFF.

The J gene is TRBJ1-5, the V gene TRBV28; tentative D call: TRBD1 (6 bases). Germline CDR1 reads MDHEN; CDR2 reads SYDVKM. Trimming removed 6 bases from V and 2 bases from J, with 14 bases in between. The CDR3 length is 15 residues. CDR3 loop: CASSLQGFGNQPQHF. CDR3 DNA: TGTGCCAGCAGCCTACAGGGATTTGGCAATCAGCCCCAGCATTTT.

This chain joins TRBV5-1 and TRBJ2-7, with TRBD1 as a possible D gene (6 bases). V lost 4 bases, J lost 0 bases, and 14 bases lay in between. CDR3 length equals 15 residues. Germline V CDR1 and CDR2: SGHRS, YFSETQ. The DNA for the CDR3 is TGCGCCAGCAGCATGATCCGGGACACCTCCTACGAGCAGTACTTC. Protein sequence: CASSMIRDTSYEQYF.

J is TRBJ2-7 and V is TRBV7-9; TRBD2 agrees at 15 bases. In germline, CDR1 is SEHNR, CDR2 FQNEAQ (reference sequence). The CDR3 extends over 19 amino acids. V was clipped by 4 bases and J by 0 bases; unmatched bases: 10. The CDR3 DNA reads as TGTGCCAGCAGCTCCACCTGGACTAGCGGGAGGGCCCTCTCCTACGAGCAGTACTTC. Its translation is CASSSTWTSGRALSYEQYF.

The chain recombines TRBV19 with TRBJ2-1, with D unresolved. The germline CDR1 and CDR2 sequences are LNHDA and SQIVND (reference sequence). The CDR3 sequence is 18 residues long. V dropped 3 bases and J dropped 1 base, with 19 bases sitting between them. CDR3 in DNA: TGTGCCAGTAGTATCCCGGACCGGCCTGGGGTATCCTACAATGAGCAGTTCTTC. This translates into CASSIPDRPGVSYNEQFF.

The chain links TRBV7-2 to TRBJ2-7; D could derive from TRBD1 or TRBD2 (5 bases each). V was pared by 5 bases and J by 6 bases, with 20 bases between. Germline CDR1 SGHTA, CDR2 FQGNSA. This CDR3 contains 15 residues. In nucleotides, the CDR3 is TGTGCCAGCAGCCTCGACCGCGGGTGGGGCTCCGAGCAGTACTTC. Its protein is CASSLDRGWGSEQYF. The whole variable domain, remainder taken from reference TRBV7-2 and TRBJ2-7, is GAGVSQSPSNKVTEKGKDVELRCDPISGHTALYWYRQSLGQGLEFLIYFQGNSAPDKSGLPSDRFSAERTGGSVSTLTIQRTQQEDSAVYLCASSLDRGWGSEQYFGPGTRLTVT.